The entry that follows covers one T cell receptor beta chain sequence. No cognate antigen has been identified for it. No clone much larger than this one lies a single base away; base qualities are absent. The data stem from a study of blood T cell repertoires in COVID-19 (dated by TCRdb to about 2020). For the study in its entirety: The collaborator samples originated in the United States, Italy and Spain and spanned the acute and convalescent phases of COVID-19. The prospective study material was composed of cDNA or gDNA derived from T cells, B-cell-depleted T cells, or PBMCs. Deeply sampled blood TCRbeta repertoires from subjects exposed to, actively infected with, or recovered from COVID-19 were included in the dataset. The repertoires were made available in a free public database intended to serve as a resource for research on the immune response to SARS-CoV-2. The samples were drawn from the first 160 participants of the ongoing ImmuneRACE study and from some 1,300 subjects provided by 6 global collaborators. A de-identified subject ID, COVID-19 status, age in years and sex were almost always included in the sample metadata. Where HLA class I and class II types were available, the types were taken from metadata supplied by the sample provider, not from assay-based typing. On the study overall, not on this receptor specifically: The amount of clinical and demographic metadata varied by source and participant and was provided uncurated.

TCRbeta CDR3 regions were amplified from genomic DNA by means of the immunoSEQ Assay, a bias-controlled multiplex PCR. Per the source publication's procedure: Within the assay, amplification of reference gene primers was used to estimate how many nucleated cells each sample contained. Sequence reads were collapsed and filtered to measure the absolute abundance of every unique TCRbeta CDR3 rearrangement. For each sample, productive Simpson clonality was calculated as the square root of Simpson's diversity index across productive rearrangements. TCRdb holds this immuneACCESS table with in-frame rearrangements only. Some clones are missing; in checked studies, unresolved V genes explain under half, and the rest has no known cause. Clone size and the V and J calls come from that table; the DNA yielded D and trimming. Here the sample has fewer than 250,000 clones; more than 85% occur a single time. Around 1.1% of the sample is taken by the ten largest.

The collaborating institutions used their own protocols to collect whole blood in K2EDTA tubes. For TCRbeta analysis, collaborator samples were shipped as frozen whole blood, as isolated PBMCs, or as DNA extracted from either sample type. The sequenced material came from peripheral blood. This TCR came from a man in his thirties or forties with acute or convalescent COVID-19.

The CDR3: CASSPLIQGETLGDTEAFF. The bases are TGTGCCAGCAGCCCTCTAATACAGGGGGAAACTTTAGGGGACACTGAAGCTTTCTTT. The chain joins TRBV21-1 to TRBJ1-1; the table's D call TRBD1 went unverified against the DNA. TRBV21-1 is listed as a pseudogene. Reading from cysteine to phenylalanine, the CDR3 counts 19 amino acids. Only the CDR3 DNA is retained, 57 bases long and in frame from the first base.